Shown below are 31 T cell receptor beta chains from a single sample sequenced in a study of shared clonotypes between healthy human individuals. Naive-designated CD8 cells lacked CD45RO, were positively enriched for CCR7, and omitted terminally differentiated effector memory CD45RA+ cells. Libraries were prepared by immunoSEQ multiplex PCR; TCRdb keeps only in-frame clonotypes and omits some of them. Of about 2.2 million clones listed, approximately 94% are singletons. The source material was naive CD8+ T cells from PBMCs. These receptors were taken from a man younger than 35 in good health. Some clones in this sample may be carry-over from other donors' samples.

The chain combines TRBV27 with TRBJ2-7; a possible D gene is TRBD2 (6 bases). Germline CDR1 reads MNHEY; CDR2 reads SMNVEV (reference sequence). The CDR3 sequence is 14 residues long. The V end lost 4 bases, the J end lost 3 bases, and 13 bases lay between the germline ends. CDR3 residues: CASSYSGPYYEQYF. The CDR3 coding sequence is TGTGCCAGCAGTTACAGCGGGCCGTACTACGAGCAGTACTTC.

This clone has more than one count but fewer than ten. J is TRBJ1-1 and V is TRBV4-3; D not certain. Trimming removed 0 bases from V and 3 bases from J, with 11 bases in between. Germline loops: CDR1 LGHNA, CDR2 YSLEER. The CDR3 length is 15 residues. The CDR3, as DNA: TGCGCCAGCAGCCAAGATAGTGGCAGCTACACTGAAGCTTTCTTT. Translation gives CASSQDSGSYTEAFF.

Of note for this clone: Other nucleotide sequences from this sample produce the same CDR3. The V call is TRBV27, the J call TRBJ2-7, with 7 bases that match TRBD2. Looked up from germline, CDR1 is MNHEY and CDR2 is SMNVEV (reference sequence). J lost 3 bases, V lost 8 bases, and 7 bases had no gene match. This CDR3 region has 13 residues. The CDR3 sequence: CASSPGGFYEQYF. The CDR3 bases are TGTGCCAGCTCCCCGGGGGGATTCTACGAGCAGTACTTC.

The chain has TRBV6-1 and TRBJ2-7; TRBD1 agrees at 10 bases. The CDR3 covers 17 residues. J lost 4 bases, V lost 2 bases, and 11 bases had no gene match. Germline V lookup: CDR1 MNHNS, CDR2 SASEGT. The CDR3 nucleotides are TGTGCCAGCAGTGAAAGACAGGGGGCAGTTCGCTCGTACGAGCAGTACTTC. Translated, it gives CASSERQGAVRSYEQYF.

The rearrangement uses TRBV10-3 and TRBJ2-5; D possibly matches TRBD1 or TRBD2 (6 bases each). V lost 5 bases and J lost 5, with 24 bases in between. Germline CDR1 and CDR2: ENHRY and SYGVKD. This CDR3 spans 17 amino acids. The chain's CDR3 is CAISPTPRARGGETQYF. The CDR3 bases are TGTGCCATCAGTCCTACTCCCCGGGCCCGAGGGGGGGAGACCCAGTACTTC.

CDR3 nucleotides: TGTGCCAGCAGTTTACTATCAGGGACCACAGATACGCAGTATTTT. Its protein product is CASSLLSGTTDTQYF. The chain combines TRBV27 with TRBJ2-3; either TRBD1 or TRBD2 may supply D (5 bases each). This CDR3 is 15 amino acids long. V shed 2 bases and J shed 2 bases, with 11 bases lying between them. Germline V gives CDR1 MNHEY, CDR2 SMNVEV (reference sequence).

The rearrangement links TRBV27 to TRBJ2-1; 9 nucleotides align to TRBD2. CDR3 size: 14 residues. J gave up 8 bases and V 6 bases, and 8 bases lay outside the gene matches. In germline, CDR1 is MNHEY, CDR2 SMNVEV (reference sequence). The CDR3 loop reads CASSLAGPTDEQFF. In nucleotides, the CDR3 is TGTGCCAGCAGCCTAGCGGGGCCCACGGATGAGCAGTTCTTC.

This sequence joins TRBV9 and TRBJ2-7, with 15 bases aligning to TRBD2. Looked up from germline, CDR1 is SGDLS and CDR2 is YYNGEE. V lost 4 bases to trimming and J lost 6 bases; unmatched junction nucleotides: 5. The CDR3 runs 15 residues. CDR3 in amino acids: CASSPRGLAGGEQYF. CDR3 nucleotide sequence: TGTGCCAGCAGCCCCAGGGGACTAGCGGGAGGCGAGCAGTACTTC.

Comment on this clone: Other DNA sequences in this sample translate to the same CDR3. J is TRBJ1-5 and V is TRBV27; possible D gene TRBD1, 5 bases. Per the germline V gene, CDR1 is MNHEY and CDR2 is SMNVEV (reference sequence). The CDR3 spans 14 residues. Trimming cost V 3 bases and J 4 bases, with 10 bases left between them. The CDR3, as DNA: TGTGCCAGCAGTTTCACAGGAGGGAATCAGCCCCAGCATTTT. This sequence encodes CASSFTGGNQPQHF.

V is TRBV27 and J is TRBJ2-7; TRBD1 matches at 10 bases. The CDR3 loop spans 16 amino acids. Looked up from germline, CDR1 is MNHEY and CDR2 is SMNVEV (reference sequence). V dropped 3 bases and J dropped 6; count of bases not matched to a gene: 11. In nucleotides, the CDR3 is TGTGCCAGCAGTTTGGGGCCGGGACAGGGGTACTTCGAGCAGTACTTC. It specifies CASSLGPGQGYFEQYF.

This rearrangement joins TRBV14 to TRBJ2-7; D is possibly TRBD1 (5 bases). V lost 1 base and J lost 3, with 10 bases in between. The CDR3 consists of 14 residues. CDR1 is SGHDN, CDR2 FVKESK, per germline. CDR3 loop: CASSQAEQGYEQYF. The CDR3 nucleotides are TGTGCCAGCAGCCAAGCGGAGCAGGGCTACGAGCAGTACTTC.

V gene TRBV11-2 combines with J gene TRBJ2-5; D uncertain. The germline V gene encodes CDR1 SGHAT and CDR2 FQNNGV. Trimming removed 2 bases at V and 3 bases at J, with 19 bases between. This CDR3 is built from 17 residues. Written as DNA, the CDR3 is TGTGCCAGCAGCTTATGGGTCAAACCGGACCAAAAAGAGACCCAGTACTTC. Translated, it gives CASSLWVKPDQKETQYF.

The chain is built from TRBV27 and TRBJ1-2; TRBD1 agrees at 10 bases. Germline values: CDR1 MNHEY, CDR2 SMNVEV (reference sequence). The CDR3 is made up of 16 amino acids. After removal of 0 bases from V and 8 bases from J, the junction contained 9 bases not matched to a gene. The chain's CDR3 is CASSLSFPGQGFGYTF. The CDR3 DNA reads TGTGCCAGCAGTTTATCCTTCCCGGGACAGGGGTTCGGCTACACCTTC.

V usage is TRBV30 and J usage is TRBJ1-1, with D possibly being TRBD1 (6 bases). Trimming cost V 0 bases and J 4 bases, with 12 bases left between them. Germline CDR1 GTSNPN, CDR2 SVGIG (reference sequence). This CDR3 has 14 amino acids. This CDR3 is CAWSVREGGTEAFF. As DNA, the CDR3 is TGTGCCTGGAGTGTCCGGGAGGGGGGCACTGAAGCTTTCTTT.

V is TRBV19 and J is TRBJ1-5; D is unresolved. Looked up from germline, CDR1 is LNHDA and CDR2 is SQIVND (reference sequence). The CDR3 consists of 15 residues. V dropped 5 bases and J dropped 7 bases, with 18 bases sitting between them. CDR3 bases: TGTGCCAGTAGTTCCGGAGCTCAGGTACAACAGCCCCAGCATTTT. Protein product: CASSSGAQVQQPQHF.

For the CDR3, the DNA is TGTGCCAGCAGCGCGTTCATCAGGGGGCGGACAGATATCACAGATACGCAGTATTTT. Translated, it gives CASSAFIRGRTDITDTQYF. The rearrangement uses TRBV2 and TRBJ2-3, with 8 positions matching TRBD1. Germline CDR1 reads SNHLY; CDR2 reads FYNNEI. With 6 bases clipped from V and 2 bases from J, the junction kept 19 bases outside the gene matches. CDR3 length equals 19 residues.

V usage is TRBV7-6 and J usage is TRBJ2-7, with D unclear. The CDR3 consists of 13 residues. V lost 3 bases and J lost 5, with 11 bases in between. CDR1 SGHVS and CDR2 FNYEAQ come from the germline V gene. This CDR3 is CASSFKARNEQYF. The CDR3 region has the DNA TGTGCCAGCAGCTTTAAGGCACGGAACGAGCAGTACTTC.

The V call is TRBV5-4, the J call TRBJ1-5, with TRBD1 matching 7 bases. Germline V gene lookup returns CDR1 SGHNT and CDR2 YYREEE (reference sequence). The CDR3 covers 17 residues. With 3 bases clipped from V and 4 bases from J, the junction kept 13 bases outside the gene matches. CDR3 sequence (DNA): TGTGCCAGCAGCTCAAGCCCCGGGACAGCTGCTAATCAGCCCCAGCATTTT. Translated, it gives CASSSSPGTAANQPQHF.

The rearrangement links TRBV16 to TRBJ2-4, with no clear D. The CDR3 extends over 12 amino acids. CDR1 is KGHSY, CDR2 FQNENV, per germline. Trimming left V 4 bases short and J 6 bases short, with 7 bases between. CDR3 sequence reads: CASSPMGNIQYF. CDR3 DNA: TGTGCCAGCAGCCCCATGGGAAACATTCAGTACTTC.

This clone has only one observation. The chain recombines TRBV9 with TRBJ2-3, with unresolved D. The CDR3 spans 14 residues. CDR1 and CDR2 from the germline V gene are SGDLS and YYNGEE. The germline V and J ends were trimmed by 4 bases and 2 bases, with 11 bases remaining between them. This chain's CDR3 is CASSHSTTTDTQYF. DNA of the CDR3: TGTGCCAGCAGCCACTCAACTACCACAGATACGCAGTATTTT.

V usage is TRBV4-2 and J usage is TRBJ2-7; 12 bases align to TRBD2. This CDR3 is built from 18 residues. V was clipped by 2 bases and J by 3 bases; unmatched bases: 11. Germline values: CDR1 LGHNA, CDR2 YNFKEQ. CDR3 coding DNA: TGTGCCAGCAGCCAACTAGCGGGAGGGAAGCAGGCGGTCTACGAGCAGTACTTC. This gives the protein CASSQLAGGKQAVYEQYF.

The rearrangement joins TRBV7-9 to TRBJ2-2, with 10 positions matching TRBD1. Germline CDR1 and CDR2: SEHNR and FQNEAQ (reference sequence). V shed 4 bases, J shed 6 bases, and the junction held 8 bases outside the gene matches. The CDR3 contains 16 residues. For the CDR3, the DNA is TGTGCCAGCAGCTCGCCCCGGGACAGGGGCGCCGGGGAGCTGTTTTTT. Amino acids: CASSSPRDRGAGELFF.

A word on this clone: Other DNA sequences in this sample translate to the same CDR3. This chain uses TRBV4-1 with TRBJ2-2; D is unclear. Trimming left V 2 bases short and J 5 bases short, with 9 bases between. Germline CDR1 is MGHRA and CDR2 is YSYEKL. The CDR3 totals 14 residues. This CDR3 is CASSQHGYTGELFF. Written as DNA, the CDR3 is TGCGCCAGCAGCCAACACGGTTATACCGGGGAGCTGTTTTTT.

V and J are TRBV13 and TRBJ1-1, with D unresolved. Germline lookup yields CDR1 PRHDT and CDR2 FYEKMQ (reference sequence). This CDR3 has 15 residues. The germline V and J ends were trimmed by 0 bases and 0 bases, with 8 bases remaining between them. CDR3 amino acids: CASSLGGVLNTEAFF. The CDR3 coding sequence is TGTGCCAGCAGCTTAGGCGGCGTCCTGAACACTGAAGCTTTCTTT.

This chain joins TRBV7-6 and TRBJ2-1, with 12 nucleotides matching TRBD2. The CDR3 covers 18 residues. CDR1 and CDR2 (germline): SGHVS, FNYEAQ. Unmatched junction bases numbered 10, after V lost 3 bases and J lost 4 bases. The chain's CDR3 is CASSFGGLAGLPYNEQFF. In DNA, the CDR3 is TGTGCCAGCAGCTTTGGGGGACTAGCGGGCCTCCCTTACAATGAGCAGTTCTTC.

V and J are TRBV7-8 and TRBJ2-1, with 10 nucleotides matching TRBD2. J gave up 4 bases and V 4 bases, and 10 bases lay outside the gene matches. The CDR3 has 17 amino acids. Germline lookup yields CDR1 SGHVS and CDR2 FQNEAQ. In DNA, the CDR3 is TGTGCCAGCAGCTCTCCTACGGGGGGACTAGCGTACAATGAGCAGTTCTTC. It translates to CASSSPTGGLAYNEQFF.

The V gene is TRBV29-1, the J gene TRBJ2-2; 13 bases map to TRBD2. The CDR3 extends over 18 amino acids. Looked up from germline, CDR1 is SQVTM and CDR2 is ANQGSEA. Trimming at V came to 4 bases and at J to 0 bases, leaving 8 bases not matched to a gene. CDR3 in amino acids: CSVAGGLAGVTNTGELFF. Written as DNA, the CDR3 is TGCAGCGTTGCCGGCGGACTAGCGGGAGTTACGAACACCGGGGAGCTGTTTTTT.

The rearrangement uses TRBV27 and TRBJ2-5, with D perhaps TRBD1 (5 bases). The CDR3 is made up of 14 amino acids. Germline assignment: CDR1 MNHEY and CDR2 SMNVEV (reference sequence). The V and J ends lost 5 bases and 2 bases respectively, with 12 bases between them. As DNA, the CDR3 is TGTGCCAGCAGTACTCTGGGGCCTCAAGAGACCCAGTACTTC. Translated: CASSTLGPQETQYF.

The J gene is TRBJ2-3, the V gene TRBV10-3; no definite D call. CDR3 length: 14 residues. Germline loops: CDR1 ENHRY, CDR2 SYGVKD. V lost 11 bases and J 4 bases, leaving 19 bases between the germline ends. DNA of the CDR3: TGTGCCGCCGGGCAGGCCCGAGGTGCAGATACGCAGTATTTT. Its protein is CAAGQARGADTQYF.

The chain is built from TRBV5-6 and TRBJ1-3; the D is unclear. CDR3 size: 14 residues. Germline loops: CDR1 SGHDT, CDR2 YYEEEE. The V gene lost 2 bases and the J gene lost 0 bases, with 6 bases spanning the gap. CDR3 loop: CASSFPSSGNTIYF. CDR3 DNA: TGTGCCAGCAGCTTTCCGAGCTCTGGAAACACCATATATTTT.

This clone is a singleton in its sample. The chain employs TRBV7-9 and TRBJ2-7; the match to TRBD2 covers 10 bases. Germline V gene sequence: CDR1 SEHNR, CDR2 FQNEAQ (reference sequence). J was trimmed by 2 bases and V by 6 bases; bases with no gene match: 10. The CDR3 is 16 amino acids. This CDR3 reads CASSKNGLADPYEQYF. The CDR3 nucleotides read TGTGCCAGCAGTAAAAACGGACTAGCGGACCCCTACGAGCAGTACTTC.